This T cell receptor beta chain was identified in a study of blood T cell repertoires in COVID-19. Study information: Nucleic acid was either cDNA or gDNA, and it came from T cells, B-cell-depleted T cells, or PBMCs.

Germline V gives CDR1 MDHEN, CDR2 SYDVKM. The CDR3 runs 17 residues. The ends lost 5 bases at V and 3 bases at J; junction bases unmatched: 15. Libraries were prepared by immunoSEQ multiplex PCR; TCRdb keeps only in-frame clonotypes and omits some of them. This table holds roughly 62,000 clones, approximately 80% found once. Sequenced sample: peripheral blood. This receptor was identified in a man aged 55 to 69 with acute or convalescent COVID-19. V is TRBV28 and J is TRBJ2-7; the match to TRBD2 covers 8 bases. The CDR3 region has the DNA TGTGCCAGCAGTCCCCCTCGTGAACTAGCGGAGATCTACGAGCAGTACTTC. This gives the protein CASSPPRELAEIYEQYF.